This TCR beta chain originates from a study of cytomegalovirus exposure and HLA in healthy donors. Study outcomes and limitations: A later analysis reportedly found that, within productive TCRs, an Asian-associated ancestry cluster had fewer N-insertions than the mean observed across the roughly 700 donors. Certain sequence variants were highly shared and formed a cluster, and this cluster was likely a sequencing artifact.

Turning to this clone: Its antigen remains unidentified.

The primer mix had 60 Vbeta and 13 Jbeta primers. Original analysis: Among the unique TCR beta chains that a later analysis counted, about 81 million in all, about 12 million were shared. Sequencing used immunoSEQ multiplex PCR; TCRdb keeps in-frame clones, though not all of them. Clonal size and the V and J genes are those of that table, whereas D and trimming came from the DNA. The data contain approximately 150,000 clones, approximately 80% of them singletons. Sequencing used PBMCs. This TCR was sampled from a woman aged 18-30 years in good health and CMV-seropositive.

The CDR3 coding sequence is TGTGCCAGCAGTTCGGACCGGGACAGGATGAACACCGGGGAGCTGTTTTTT. Protein product: CASSSDRDRMNTGELFF. This chain links TRBV2 with TRBJ2-2; 8 nucleotides match TRBD1. The CDR3 has 17 amino acids. J gave up 1 base and V 5 bases, and 9 bases lay outside the gene matches. Germline lookup yields CDR1 SNHLY and CDR2 FYNNEI. The variable domain in full, completed from reference TRBV2 and TRBJ2-2, reads EPEVTQTPSHQVTQMGQEVILRCVPISNHLYFYWYRQILGQKVEFLVSFYNNEISEKSEIFDDQFSVERPDGSNFTLKIRSTKLEDSAMYFCASSSDRDRMNTGELFFGEGSRLTVL.